The sequence of this T cell receptor (beta chain) was determined in a study of cytomegalovirus exposure and HLA in healthy donors. Regarding the study as a whole: Researchers catalogued some 160 TCR beta chains as cytomegalovirus-associated.

Primers: 60 Vbeta forward and 13 Jbeta reverse. Sequenced by immunoSEQ multiplex PCR; TCRdb stores in-frame clones only, minus some. In the table there are approximately 150,000 clones, more than 80% of which are singletons. Germline-derived CDR1 and CDR2 are MNHEY and SMNVEV (reference sequence). Trimming removed 8 bases from V and 0 bases from J; junction bases left unmatched: 4. CDR3 length equals 14 residues. This clone was observed once. Its antigen is as yet unknown. V is TRBV27 and J is TRBJ1-1, with 9 bases fitting TRBD1. The specimen sequenced was PBMCs. The source of this sequence is a woman aged 18 to 35 in good health and CMV-seropositive. CDR3 region: CASWTGAMNTEAFF. CDR3 nucleotide sequence: TGTGCCAGCTGGACAGGGGCTATGAACACTGAAGCTTTCTTT.